The 11 T cell receptor beta chains below were found in one sample sequenced in a study of blood T cell repertoires in COVID-19. Measured with immunoSEQ multiplex PCR; TCRdb has only the in-frame clones, and not every one. The data contain 85,000 to 120,000 clones, roughly four fifths of them seen just once; the ten biggest clones take up around 6.2%. The specimen was peripheral blood. The receptors were sampled from an older man with COVID-19, enrolled during active disease.

A few counts support this clone. The chain recombines TRBV28 with TRBJ2-2; D perhaps matches TRBD1 (6 bases). Germline CDR1 MDHEN, CDR2 SYDVKM. The CDR3 extends over 18 amino acids. V lost 0 bases and J 3 bases, leaving 17 bases between the germline ends. The CDR3 nucleotides are TGTGCCAGCAGTTTATGGAGGGCCGGGACACCATACACCGGGGAGCTGTTTTTT. It specifies CASSLWRAGTPYTGELFF.

The chain employs TRBV19 and TRBJ2-2; a weak D match, TRBD2 (6 bases). Trimming stripped 5 bases from V and 0 bases from J, with 10 bases between. Germline loops: CDR1 LNHDA, CDR2 SQIVND (reference sequence). The CDR3 is 15 residues long. In nucleotides, the CDR3 is TGTGCCAGTAGTGGGACGGGAGCGAACACCGGGGAGCTGTTTTTT. This sequence encodes CASSGTGANTGELFF.

The chain recombines TRBV4-1 with TRBJ2-4, with D possibly matching TRBD2 (6 bases). Trimming left V 4 bases short and J 0 bases short, with 22 bases between. Germline CDR1 is MGHRA and CDR2 is YSYEKL. The CDR3 spans 19 residues. The CDR3, as DNA: TGCGCCAGCAGCCGGGGGTGGCGGGATGGATCTCTAGCCAAAAACATTCAGTACTTC. It yields the protein CASSRGWRDGSLAKNIQYF.

This chain links TRBV9 with TRBJ2-1; 9 bases are shared with TRBD2. Germline V CDR1 and CDR2: SGDLS, YYNGEE. V was clipped by 3 bases and J by 1 base; unmatched bases: 5. This CDR3 comprises 16 residues. In nucleotides, the CDR3 is TGTGCCAGCAGCGCGCGAGCGGGGGGATCCTACAATGAGCAGTTCTTC. Translation gives CASSARAGGSYNEQFF.

This clone was counted between two and nine times. The V and J genes are TRBV6-5 and TRBJ2-1, with D perhaps matching TRBD2 (6 bases). CDR3 size: 16 residues. Trimming pared 2 bases from V and 3 bases from J, leaving 14 bases between. Looked up from germline, CDR1 is MNHEY and CDR2 is SVGAGI. In DNA, the CDR3 is TGTGCCAGCAGTTACGTAGCACGGGAGCGCTACAATGAGCAGTTCTTC. This codes for CASSYVARERYNEQFF.

A few counts support this clone. The chain is built from TRBV6-1 and TRBJ1-2, with D uncertain. Trimming took 1 base from V and 3 from J, leaving 12 bases between them. Germline V gene data show CDR1 as MNHNS and CDR2 as SASEGT. The CDR3 contains 15 residues. The CDR3 DNA follows: TGTGCCAGCAGTGAAGGGGGAGGGCTTGACTATGGCTACACCTTC. Amino acids: CASSEGGGLDYGYTF.

The V call is TRBV24-1, the J call TRBJ2-5, with 9 nucleotides matching TRBD1. This CDR3 spans 15 amino acids. CDR1 is KGHDR, CDR2 SFDVKD, per germline. The trim removed 2 bases at V and 7 bases at J, leaving 7 bases unmatched. The CDR3, as DNA: TGTGCCACCAGTGATTCGGGACAGGGCTGGGCGACCCAGTACTTC. Translation gives CATSDSGQGWATQYF.

The chain links TRBV27 to TRBJ2-2; 11 bases are a match to TRBD2. Germline V gene sequence: CDR1 MNHEY, CDR2 SMNVEV (reference sequence). There are 17 residues in the CDR3. Trimming took 6 bases from V and 7 from J; bases not matched to a gene: 13. CDR3 bases: TGTGCCAGCAGCCTCAGAACTAGCGGGAGTAGGTACGGGGAGCTGTTTTTT. The encoded protein is CASSLRTSGSRYGELFF.

This clone was seen more than once but under ten times. A read error may produce the germline difference seen at one junction end. The chain uses TRBV6-5 and TRBJ1-4; 7 bases agree with TRBD1. The germline gives CDR1 MNHEY, CDR2 SVGAGI. The CDR3 totals 12 residues. CDR3 sequence reads: CASSFPRDRGGF. The CDR3 DNA follows: TGTGCCAGCAGTTTCCCCCGGGACAGAGGGGGTTTT.

The rearrangement joins TRBV11-3 to TRBJ2-1; 11 nucleotides match TRBD1. CDR3 size: 17 residues. V shed 7 bases, J shed 7 bases, and the junction held 15 bases outside the gene matches. Per germline, CDR1 SGHNT and CDR2 YENEEA. The CDR3 sequence is CASKNFPGQGAINEQFF. The CDR3 nucleotides read TGTGCCAGCAAAAATTTTCCTGGACAGGGGGCAATTAATGAGCAGTTCTTC.

V is TRBV28 and J is TRBJ2-4; a weak D match, TRBD2 (5 bases). Germline V gives CDR1 MDHEN, CDR2 SYDVKM. Trimming removed 5 bases from V and 4 bases from J, with 18 bases in between. The CDR3 loop spans 16 amino acids. CDR3 coding DNA: TGTGCCAGCAGTAAGGACTGGAGTACTATTAAAAACATTCAGTACTTC. This sequence encodes CASSKDWSTIKNIQYF. Full variable domain (rest looked up from reference TRBV28 and TRBJ2-4): DVKVTQSSRYLVKRTGEKVFLECVQDMDHENMFWYRQDPGLGLRLIYFSYDVKMKEKGDIPEGYSVSREKKERFSLILESASTNQTSMYLCASSKDWSTIKNIQYFGAGTRLSVL.